This is a list of T cell receptor beta chains from one sample in a study of shared clonotypes between healthy human individuals. Repertoires were generated with immunoSEQ multiplex PCR, while TCRdb's copy carries only in-frame clones and drops some. Here the sample spans over a million clones, roughly 97% being singletons. The sample taken for sequencing was naive CD4+ T cells sorted from blood. These receptors were obtained from a man aged 30-40 years in good health. The conserved cysteine and the conserved F or W are not part of the CDR3 here.

v_call	j_call	cdr3_aa
TRBV7-6	TRBJ2-3	ASSLVIAGGTDTQY
TRBV7-8	TRBJ2-7	ASSLRLAGVGHEQY
TRBV5-4	TRBJ2-2	ASSPHTNTGELF
TRBV5-1	TRBJ2-7	ASSRNSGRAFYEQY
TRBV15	TRBJ1-5	ATSSRDRDPYSNQPQH
TRBV15	TRBJ2-1	ATSREGGYNEQF
TRBV19	TRBJ1-4	ASRDRWNEKLF
TRBV9	TRBJ2-3	ASSDRGSSDTQY
TRBV9	TRBJ2-2	ASSELADHTGELF
TRBV28	TRBJ2-2	ASSLGIGWGTSERSNTGELF
TRBV5-5	TRBJ1-2	ASSPLDWANYGYT
TRBV29-1	TRBJ2-3	SGQGKEATQY
TRBV20-1	TRBJ2-1	SASPLGEQF
TRBV5-4	TRBJ2-7	ASSLLAGGYEQY
TRBV6-4	TRBJ1-4	ASSDSWDRGREKLF
TRBV10-3	TRBJ2-7	AISEADPYEQY
TRBV9	TRBJ1-1	ASSVDGDHTEAF
TRBV11-2	TRBJ2-7	ASSLSGTYEQY
TRBV9	TRBJ2-7	ASSVAGQGGYEQY
TRBV7-2	TRBJ2-1	ASSLDPRDNEQF
TRBV4-3	TRBJ1-1	ASSQETQNTEAF
TRBV7-2	TRBJ2-7	ASSLELGNYEQY
TRBV6-5	TRBJ2-7	ASSYRGSTREY
TRBV2	TRBJ2-7	ASRQDSSYEQY
TRBV6-1	TRBJ1-1	ASSPSGRGQSAF
TRBV10-3	TRBJ2-5	AIGPGVAQY
TRBV9	TRBJ2-5	ASSAFGDRRQETQY
TRBV5-5	TRBJ1-2	ASSLDVYGYT
TRBV10-3	TRBJ2-3	AIRGTSGATDTQY
TRBV13	TRBJ2-3	ASSHNTDTQY
TRBV19	TRBJ2-3	ASSTRQSTDTQY
TRBV15	TRBJ1-2	ATSRAKGIYT
TRBV21-1	TRBJ2-7	ASTCNHYEQY
TRBV29-1	TRBJ2-3	SVEEQNTDTQY
TRBV5-8	TRBJ2-7	ASSLPGGMKSEQY
TRBV30	TRBJ2-3	AGSGSHTDTQY
TRBV28	TRBJ1-1	ASSMSRTEAF
TRBV15	TRBJ2-5	ATSLGAETQY
TRBV5-6	TRBJ2-3	ASSPGVNTDTQY
TRBV29-1	TRBJ2-7	SVGGQGSYEQY
TRBV9	TRBJ2-3	ASSGTSDTQY
TRBV7-8	TRBJ1-5	ASSSRDRVSQPQH
TRBV10-3	TRBJ2-2	AISESPIGVGELF
TRBV9	TRBJ2-3	ASSVDSGPLTDTQY
TRBV29-1	TRBJ1-2	SVEVRQARYGYT
TRBV19	TRBJ1-5	ASREGNQPQH
TRBV10-3	TRBJ2-3	AISEYRRDTQY
TRBV27	TRBJ2-5	ASTLGGRAGETQY
TRBV5-4	TRBJ1-5	ASSSGVSNQPQH
TRBV13	TRBJ2-3	ASSLGRGTDTQY
TRBV9	TRBJ2-7	ASSRPGQGANEQY
TRBV5-4	TRBJ2-3	ASSLGLAGGPSTDTQY
TRBV7-8	TRBJ1-1	ASSQTGAEAF
TRBV10-1	TRBJ1-5	ASSEGNQPQH
TRBV6-5	TRBJ2-7	ASSYTRLAGSYEQY
TRBV2	TRBJ2-7	ASSLQGRYEQY
TRBV9	TRBJ2-1	ASSPSGRGYNEQF
TRBV18	TRBJ2-2	ASSPPTGGAGTGELF
TRBV28	TRBJ1-2	ASSSDRGYT
TRBV19	TRBJ1-5	ASSILGGPSNQPQH